This passage covers 8 T cell receptor beta chains from one sample sequenced in a study of Tregs in tolerant kidney transplant recipients (dated by TCRdb to the late 2010s). Libraries came from the immunoSEQ multiplex PCR assay. In TCRdb, the immuneACCESS table is reduced to in-frame sequences with V and J assigned. These tables do not hold every clone; where another copy was compared, an unresolved V gene accounts for under half, and the others remain unexplained. This sample comprises 200,000 to 300,000 clones, 65% to 85% of them detected only once. The top ten hold roughly 0.67% of the sample. The sample was CD4+ T cells from blood. The receptors stem from a human donor in good health.

This sequence joins TRBV13 and TRBJ2-1; 14 bases are a match to TRBD2. Unmatched junction bases numbered 11, after V lost 2 bases and J lost 8 bases. Per germline, CDR1 PRHDT and CDR2 FYEKMQ (reference sequence). This CDR3 is 18 amino acids long. The CDR3 loop is CASSLPGLAGGFGYEQFF. CDR3 sequence (DNA): TGTGCCAGCAGCTTACCAGGACTAGCGGGAGGATTCGGCTATGAGCAGTTCTTC. The full variable domain, with the rest looked up from reference TRBV13 and TRBJ2-1, is AAGVIQSPRHLIKEKRETATLKCYPIPRHDTVYWYQQGPGQDPQFLISFYEKMQSDKGSIPDRFSAQQFSDYHSELNMSSLELGDSALYFCASSLPGLAGGFGYEQFFGPGTRLTVL.

J is TRBJ2-5 and V is TRBV11-2; 8 nucleotides align to TRBD2. This CDR3 contains 17 residues. After removal of 4 bases from V and 5 bases from J, the junction contained 15 bases not matched to a gene. Germline V CDR1 and CDR2: SGHAT, FQNNGV. CDR3 DNA sequence: TGTGCCAGCAGCTCGGGGCGGACTAGCATGGGGTTCGAGACCCAGTACTTC. Its protein product is CASSSGRTSMGFETQYF.

The chain is built from TRBV19 and TRBJ2-5; D possibly uses TRBD1 or TRBD2 (7 bases each). Trimming removed 1 base at V and 4 bases at J, with 10 bases between. Germline V gene data show CDR1 as LNHDA and CDR2 as SQIVND (reference sequence). CDR3 length equals 14 residues. CDR3 nucleotide sequence: TGTGCCAGTAGTATAGCCAGGGGGGGAGAGACCCAGTACTTC. Translated: CASSIARGGETQYF.

This sequence joins TRBV6-4 and TRBJ1-1; D call uncertain. Germline CDR1 reads MRHNA; CDR2 reads SNTAGT. The CDR3 runs 13 residues. V was pared by 6 bases and J by 0 bases, with 8 bases between. The CDR3 DNA follows: TGTGCCAGCAGGTCACAGATGAACACTGAAGCTTTCTTT. This sequence encodes CASRSQMNTEAFF.

This clone was seen only a few times. The V and J genes are TRBV7-6 and TRBJ2-2; weak D call: TRBD2 (6 bases). The CDR3 is 16 amino acids. The V gene's germline CDR1 is SGHVS and CDR2 FNYEAQ. V gave up 1 base and J gave up 5 bases, with 14 bases separating them. This CDR3 is CASSLVFGGETGELFF. The DNA for the CDR3 is TGTGCCAGCAGCTTAGTCTTCGGCGGGGAAACCGGGGAGCTGTTTTTT.

The chain uses TRBV5-5 and TRBJ2-5, with D maybe TRBD1 (6 bases). Trimming took 4 bases from V and 5 from J, leaving 9 bases between them. This CDR3 spans 12 amino acids. Germline lookup yields CDR1 SGHKS and CDR2 YYEKEE (reference sequence). The CDR3 is CASSRDTETQYF. Written as DNA, the CDR3 is TGTGCCAGCAGCCGGGACACGGAGACCCAGTACTTC.

This rearrangement joins TRBV7-8 to TRBJ1-1, with 9 bases matching TRBD1. The germline V gene encodes CDR1 SGHVS and CDR2 FQNEAQ. V shed 5 bases and J 3 bases; nucleotides not matched to a gene: 7. The CDR3 contains 15 residues. The CDR3 reads CASSIYRGRDTEAFF. CDR3 in DNA: TGTGCCAGCAGCATTTACAGGGGGCGGGACACTGAAGCTTTCTTT. Drawing the rest from reference TRBV7-8 and TRBJ1-1, the complete variable domain is GAGVSQSPRYKVAKRGQDVALRCDPISGHVSLFWYQQALGQGPEFLTYFQNEAQLDKSGLPSDRFFAERPEGSVSTLKIQRTQQEDSAVYLCASSIYRGRDTEAFFGQGTRLTVV.

The chain links TRBV19 to TRBJ1-3; 9 bases fit TRBD1. The CDR3 runs to 14 residues. Germline-derived CDR1 and CDR2 are LNHDA and SQIVND (reference sequence). The V and J ends lost 9 bases and 3 bases, in that order; junction bases with no gene match: 6. CDR3 amino acids: CASADRGFGNTIYF. The DNA for the CDR3 is TGTGCCAGCGCTGACAGGGGGTTTGGAAACACCATATATTTT.